This T cell receptor beta chain appears in the sequencing data of a study of blood T cell repertoires in COVID-19. Whole-study context: PBMCs, B-cell-depleted T cells, or T cells were the source of the cDNA or gDNA that made up the material.

CDR1 and CDR2 from the germline V gene are SGHRS and YFSETQ. This CDR3 spans 14 amino acids. V lost 4 bases, J lost 6 bases, and 3 bases stayed unmatched. In the original analysis: Reference gene primer amplification gave estimated nucleated cell counts. The table came from immunoSEQ multiplex PCR; TCRdb's copy has only in-frame clones and leaves some out. V and J calls plus clone size are reproduced from that table; the DNA served to infer D and trimming. The profile shows 200,000 to 250,000 clones, around four fifths of them singletons. V is TRBV5-1 and J is TRBJ2-1; the match to TRBD1 covers 11 bases. The specimen was peripheral blood. This receptor was taken from a man aged 25 to 40 with active or convalescent COVID-19. The CDR3 DNA reads as TGCGCCAGCAGCCAGGGACAGGGGGGCAATGAGCAGTTCTTC. It translates to CASSQGQGGNEQFF. Drawing the rest from reference TRBV5-1 and TRBJ2-1, the complete variable domain is KAGVTQTPRYLIKTRGQQVTLSCSPISGHRSVSWYQQTPGQGLQFLFEYFSETQRNKGNFPGRFSGRQFSNSRSEMNVSTLELGDSALYLCASSQGQGGNEQFFGPGTRLTVL.